This TCR beta chain comes out of a study of T cell repertoires in cytomegalovirus infection. As for the study in general: It can be stated that public TCR beta signatures indicated CMV infection as well as a matching HLA type. Findings and limits, study-wide: Clonotypes of TCR beta that were HLA-C-restricted and CMV-specific dominated the ex vivo response.

TCRdb redid the calling of the reads with MiXCR, one entry per CDR3 protein. The table includes about a million distinct CDR3 sequences, about a third detected once. To note about this clonotype: Its target is not known.

The CDR3 extends over 15 amino acids. With V trimmed by 6 bases and J by 6 bases, 12 bases remained unmatched. The V gene is TRBV12-3 or TRBV12-4, the J gene TRBJ1-2; 8 bases fit TRBD1. The starting material was cultured CD8+ T cells from PBMCs, obtained from culture after CMV antigen stimulation. This receptor was taken from a human donor in good health (CMV status not recorded). Some clones in this sample may be carry-over from other donors' samples. The CDR3 loop reads CASSPTPTGADGYTF. For the CDR3, the DNA is TGTGCCAGCAGCCCGACTCCGACAGGGGCCGATGGCTACACCTTC.